The entry below gives a single T cell receptor (beta chain) sequence along with its context. CDR1 and CDR2 from the germline V gene are SEHNR and FQNEAQ (reference sequence). Germline trimming cut 5 bases from V and 7 bases from J; bases unmatched to any gene: 9. The CDR3 contains 16 residues. The sample is drawn from a study of blood T cell repertoires in COVID-19. Study background: The study drew acute and convalescent COVID-19 samples from the United States, Italy and Spain. T cells, B-cell-depleted T cells, or PBMCs supplied cDNA or gDNA.

Per the study methods: Cell counts per sample came from amplifying reference gene primers. Profiling relied on immunoSEQ multiplex PCR, and the TCRdb table lists in-frame clones only, not all of them. V and J calls and clone size follow that table, whereas D and trimming were derived from the DNA. The data hold some 50,000 clones, with roughly 89% observed a single time. The sequenced material came from peripheral blood. The TCR was taken from an elderly man with acute or convalescent COVID-19. The V and J genes are TRBV7-9 and TRBJ2-4; 12 bases match TRBD1. DNA of the CDR3: TGTGCCAGCAGCCTAGGGACAGGGGGCCGCCAGAACATTCAGTACTTC. Its translation is CASSLGTGGRQNIQYF.